These T cell receptor beta chains were read from a single sample in a study of shared clonotypes between healthy human individuals. TCRdb's copy holds only in-frame clones and misses some; the assay was immunoSEQ multiplex PCR. The table records some 2.4 million clones, 93% of them present only once. The sample consisted of naive CD4+ T cells from PBMCs. Receptors originate from a man between 18 and 29 years old in good health. Some clones in this sample may be carry-over from other donors' samples. Both conserved end residues are part of each CDR3. The D gene is left open where the match is weak. Size is omitted from some rows. Given values are once, few, many or a class for expanded clones.

D: .; V: TRBV19; size: .; J: TRBJ2-3; CDR3: CASMTGGGTDTQYF; DNA: TGTGCCAGTATGACGGGCGGAGGCACAGATACGCAGTATTTT
D: .; V: TRBV9; size: .; J: TRBJ2-1; CDR3: CASSVALAPSSYNEQFF; DNA: TGTGCCAGCAGCGTAGCTCTTGCGCCAAGCTCCTACAATGAGCAGTTCTTC
D: TRBD1; V: TRBV28; size: .; J: TRBJ1-5; CDR3: CASQGEGAGNQPQHF; DNA: TGTGCCAGCCAGGGTGAGGGGGCCGGCAATCAGCCCCAGCATTTT
D: .; V: TRBV6-1; size: .; J: TRBJ2-1; CDR3: CASSAYGDNEQFF; DNA: TGTGCCAGCAGTGCATACGGGGACAATGAGCAGTTCTTC
D: .; V: TRBV29-1; size: .; J: TRBJ1-1; CDR3: CSVVFSTEAFF; DNA: TGCAGCGTTGTTTTTAGTACTGAAGCTTTCTTT
D: TRBD1; V: TRBV7-8; size: .; J: TRBJ1-4; CDR3: CASSIRTGSTNEKLFF; DNA: TGTGCCAGCAGCATACGGACAGGTTCAACTAATGAAAAACTGTTTTTT
D: TRBD1; V: TRBV7-3; size: .; J: TRBJ2-7; CDR3: CASSSAGTDEQYF; DNA: TGTGCCAGCAGCTCGGCCGGGACAGACGAGCAGTACTTC
D: TRBD2; V: TRBV6-4; size: .; J: TRBJ2-3; CDR3: CASRRLAGDRDTQYF; DNA: TGTGCCAGCAGAAGACTAGCGGGAGACCGCGATACGCAGTATTTT
D: .; V: TRBV18; size: .; J: TRBJ2-2; CDR3: CASSPFRGMIPGELFF; DNA: TGTGCCAGCTCACCATTCCGCGGGATGATCCCCGGGGAGCTGTTTTTT
D: .; V: TRBV29-1; size: few; J: TRBJ1-2; CDR3: CSVRAGSHGYTF; DNA: TGCAGCGTTAGGGCAGGAAGTCATGGCTACACCTTC
D: .; V: TRBV5-1; size: .; J: TRBJ2-2; CDR3: CASSHGGPNTGELFF; DNA: TGCGCCAGCAGCCACGGGGGGCCGAACACCGGGGAGCTGTTTTTT
D: .; V: TRBV2; size: .; J: TRBJ2-5; CDR3: CAKERGETQYF; DNA: TGTGCAAAGGAACGGGGCGAGACCCAGTACTTC
D: TRBD2; V: TRBV7-2; size: .; J: TRBJ2-1; CDR3: CASSLVGGRVYNEQFF; DNA: TGTGCCAGCAGCTTAGTGGGCGGGAGGGTATACAATGAGCAGTTCTTC
D: TRBD2; V: TRBV10-1; size: .; J: TRBJ2-1; CDR3: CASSDLAGRGNEQFF; DNA: TGCGCCAGCAGTGACCTAGCGGGAAGGGGTAATGAGCAGTTCTTC
D: .; V: TRBV29-1; size: .; J: TRBJ2-1; CDR3: CSVDTAYNEQFF; DNA: TGCAGCGTTGATACTGCGTACAATGAGCAGTTCTTC
D: .; V: TRBV7-3; size: .; J: TRBJ2-2; CDR3: CASSFVGRPNTGELFF; DNA: TGTGCCAGCAGCTTTGTAGGTCGGCCGAACACCGGGGAGCTGTTTTTT
D: TRBD2; V: TRBV28; size: .; J: TRBJ2-7; CDR3: CASRVAGGPREQYF; DNA: TGTGCCAGCAGGGTAGCGGGAGGGCCAAGGGAGCAGTACTTC
D: TRBD2; V: TRBV4-1; size: .; J: TRBJ2-1; CDR3: CASSQEVVAGGSSYNEQFF; DNA: TGCGCCAGCAGCCAAGAGGTCGTGGCGGGAGGGTCATCCTACAATGAGCAGTTCTTC
D: TRBD1; V: TRBV28; size: .; J: TRBJ2-1; CDR3: CASSSGTGSYNEQFF; DNA: TGTGCCAGCAGTTCCGGGACAGGTTCCTACAATGAGCAGTTCTTC
D: TRBD1; V: TRBV19; size: .; J: TRBJ2-7; CDR3: CASSIEPGQGPYEQYF; DNA: TGTGCCAGTAGTATAGAACCGGGACAGGGTCCCTACGAGCAGTACTTC
D: .; V: TRBV28; size: .; J: TRBJ2-1; CDR3: CASSLYPQGQGAQFF; DNA: TGTGCCAGCAGTTTATACCCCCAGGGGCAGGGTGCGCAGTTCTTC
D: .; V: TRBV7-9; size: few; J: TRBJ1-3; CDR3: CASSPGGNTIYF; DNA: TGTGCCAGCAGCCCTGGTGGAAACACCATATATTTT
D: .; V: TRBV18; size: .; J: TRBJ1-5; CDR3: CASSLTGKSNQPQHF; DNA: TGTGCCAGCTCACTGACAGGAAAGTCAAATCAGCCCCAGCATTTT
D: TRBD1; V: TRBV2; size: once; J: TRBJ1-1; CDR3: CASSREGQEAFF; DNA: TGTGCCAGCAGTAGAGAGGGACAGGAAGCTTTCTTT
D: TRBD1; V: TRBV5-1; size: .; J: TRBJ2-1; CDR3: CASSLAGDRSYNEQFF; DNA: TGCGCCAGCAGCTTGGCCGGGGACAGATCCTACAATGAGCAGTTCTTC
D: TRBD1; V: TRBV5-4; size: .; J: TRBJ1-1; CDR3: CASSTGQGGTEAFF; DNA: TGTGCCAGCAGCACCGGACAGGGAGGGACTGAAGCTTTCTTT
D: .; V: TRBV20-1; size: .; J: TRBJ2-7; CDR3: CSAERGNEQYF; DNA: TGCAGTGCAGAACGCGGCAACGAGCAGTACTTC
D: .; V: TRBV14; size: .; J: TRBJ2-3; CDR3: CASSQLVGADTQYF; DNA: TGTGCCAGCAGCCAGCTTGTGGGGGCAGATACGCAGTATTTT
D: .; V: TRBV25-1; size: .; J: TRBJ1-2; CDR3: CASSQLTGPRYGYTF; DNA: TGTGCCAGCAGCCAACTGACAGGTCCTCGGTATGGCTACACCTTC
D: TRBD2; V: TRBV4-3; size: .; J: TRBJ2-2; CDR3: CASSQDPTAGDTGELFF; DNA: TGCGCCAGCAGCCAAGATCCAACAGCGGGAGACACCGGGGAGCTGTTTTTT
D: .; V: TRBV7-2; size: .; J: TRBJ2-7; CDR3: CASSLGRNHYEQYF; DNA: TGTGCCAGCAGCTTGGGACGGAATCACTACGAGCAGTACTTC
D: TRBD2; V: TRBV6-5; size: .; J: TRBJ2-7; CDR3: CASSYSGTSGYEQYF; DNA: TGTGCCAGCAGTTATTCCGGGACTAGTGGCTACGAGCAGTACTTC
D: .; V: TRBV28; size: .; J: TRBJ2-1; CDR3: CASSTGRKNSYNEQFF; DNA: TGTGCCAGCAGTACAGGGAGAAAGAACTCCTACAATGAGCAGTTCTTC
D: TRBD2; V: TRBV5-1; size: .; J: TRBJ2-1; CDR3: CASSSGAESYNEQFF; DNA: TGCGCCAGCAGTAGCGGGGCGGAGTCCTACAATGAGCAGTTCTTC
D: .; V: TRBV30; size: .; J: TRBJ1-5; CDR3: CAWSADPRNQPQHF; DNA: TGTGCCTGGAGTGCGGACCCACGGAATCAGCCCCAGCATTTT
D: .; V: TRBV21-1; size: .; J: TRBJ2-1; CDR3: CASSQGTSGRAHEQFF; DNA: TGTGCCAGCAGCCAAGGGACTAGCGGGAGGGCCCATGAGCAGTTCTTC
D: .; V: TRBV28; size: .; J: TRBJ2-7; CDR3: CASSSTIQGPYEQYF; DNA: TGTGCCAGCAGTTCCACAATACAGGGTCCCTACGAGCAGTACTTC
D: TRBD2; V: TRBV5-1; size: .; J: TRBJ2-1; CDR3: CASDTSGEFYNEQFF; DNA: TGCGCCAGCGACACTAGCGGGGAATTTTACAATGAGCAGTTCTTC
D: .; V: TRBV4-2; size: .; J: TRBJ2-7; CDR3: CASSQDRTGYEQYF; DNA: TGTGCCAGCAGCCAAGATAGAACAGGGTACGAGCAGTACTTC
D: .; V: TRBV9; size: .; J: TRBJ2-5; CDR3: CASSVEPVRETQYF; DNA: TGTGCCAGCAGCGTAGAGCCCGTAAGGGAGACCCAGTACTTC
D: TRBD1; V: TRBV7-2; size: .; J: TRBJ1-1; CDR3: CASSLDRGGTEAFF; DNA: TGTGCCAGCAGCTTGGACAGGGGGGGCACTGAAGCTTTCTTT
D: .; V: TRBV29-1; size: .; J: TRBJ1-2; CDR3: CSVRRRLVRDGYTF; DNA: TGCAGCGTCCGCCGCAGATTGGTGCGAGATGGCTACACCTTC
D: TRBD2; V: TRBV2; size: .; J: TRBJ2-1; CDR3: CASSPTSGGSNEQFF; DNA: TGTGCCAGCAGTCCGACTAGCGGTGGGTCCAATGAGCAGTTCTTC
D: .; V: TRBV29-1; size: .; J: TRBJ2-2; CDR3: CSVGTGLSNTGELFF; DNA: TGCAGCGTTGGAACAGGTCTCTCGAACACCGGGGAGCTGTTTTTT
D: TRBD2; V: TRBV6-5; size: once; J: TRBJ2-1; CDR3: CASSYRPSGRYNEQFF; DNA: TGTGCCAGCAGTTACAGGCCTAGCGGGAGATACAATGAGCAGTTCTTC
D: .; V: TRBV4-3; size: .; J: TRBJ2-6; CDR3: CASSQGQAIPGANVLTF; DNA: TGCGCCAGCAGCCAAGGTCAGGCGATTCCCGGGGCCAACGTCCTGACTTTC